The source of this T cell receptor beta chain is a study of blood T cell repertoires in COVID-19. The ends were cut back, 0 bases at V and 8 bases at J, with 5 bases in the middle. The CDR3 has 12 residues. In the study's own analysis: Amplification of reference gene primers was used by the study to estimate nucleated cell counts. Method: immunoSEQ multiplex PCR; TCRdb's copy keeps in-frame clones and lacks some. V, J and clone size are taken as reported in that table, and D and trimming were inferred from the DNA itself. The sample contains 120,000 or so clones, less than 75% of which appear only once. This clone has more than one count but fewer than ten.

The chain links TRBV12-3 or TRBV12-4 to TRBJ1-3; possibly TRBD1 for D (5 bases). The origin of this receptor is a human donor with acute or convalescent COVID-19. The donor label of this sample is uncertain. What was sequenced was peripheral blood. Here the CDR3 DNA reads TGTGCCAGCAGTTTAGCCAGGGACACCATATATTTT. Protein product: CASSLARDTIYF.